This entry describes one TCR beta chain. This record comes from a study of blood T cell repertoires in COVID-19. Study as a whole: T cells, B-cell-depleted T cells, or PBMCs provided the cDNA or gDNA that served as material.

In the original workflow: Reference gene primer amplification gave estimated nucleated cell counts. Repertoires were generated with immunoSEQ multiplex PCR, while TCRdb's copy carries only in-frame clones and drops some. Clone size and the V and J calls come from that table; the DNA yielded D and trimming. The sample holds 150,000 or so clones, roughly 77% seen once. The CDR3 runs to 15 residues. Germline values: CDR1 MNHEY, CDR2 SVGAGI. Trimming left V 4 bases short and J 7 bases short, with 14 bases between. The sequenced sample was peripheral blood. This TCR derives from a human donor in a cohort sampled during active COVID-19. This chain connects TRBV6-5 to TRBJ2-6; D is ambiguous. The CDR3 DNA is TGTGCCAGCAGTTCCCCTAATTCGTATGCCAACGTCCTGACTTTC. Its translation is CASSSPNSYANVLTF.